The rows below give T cell receptor beta chains drawn from one sample of a study of blood T cell repertoires in COVID-19. TCRdb's copy holds only in-frame clones and misses some; the assay was immunoSEQ multiplex PCR. The sample lists some 130,000 clones; 84% were seen once. Sequenced material: peripheral blood. The receptors come from a man between 60 and 70 years old with acute or convalescent COVID-19. CDR3s include the opening cysteine and the closing phenylalanine or tryptophan. The D gene is left open where the match is weak. Some rows mark clone size as missing; the rest say once, few, many or name a class of expanded clone.

v_gene	abundance	j_gene	d_gene	CDR3nt	CDR3aa
TRBV13	NA	TRBJ2-6	NA	TGTGCCAGCAGCTTAGGCCGGGGACGGGAGTATTTCCCTGGGGCCAACGTCCTGACTTTC	CASSLGRGREYFPGANVLTF
TRBV5-1	NA	TRBJ2-7	TRBD1	TGCGCCAGCAGCGGGGACAGTCTTTACGAGCAGTACTTC	CASSGDSLYEQYF
TRBV6-5	NA	TRBJ2-2	TRBD2	TGTGCCAGCAGTTCTAGCGGGGGCCACACCGGGGAGCTGTTTTTT	CASSSSGGHTGELFF
TRBV5-5	NA	TRBJ1-5	TRBD1	TGTGCCAGCAGCTTGGGGACAGGGTTATCCGCGGGTCCCCAGCATTTT	CASSLGTGLSAGPQHF
TRBV21-1	few	TRBJ1-1	NA	TGTGCCAGCAGCAAAGTACGGGGAGAAGCTTTCTTT	CASSKVRGEAFF
TRBV29-1	few	TRBJ1-2	NA	TGCAGCGTTTCTCAGGGGCGGGAGAATGGCTACACCTTC	CSVSQGRENGYTF
TRBV9	NA	TRBJ2-7	NA	TGTGCCAGCAGCGTAGGGCAGCGGACCTACGAGCAGTACTTC	CASSVGQRTYEQYF
TRBV7-2	NA	TRBJ2-2	TRBD2	TGTGCCAGCAGCTCTTTAGCGGGAGGGCCGGACACCGGGGAGCTGTTTTTT	CASSSLAGGPDTGELFF
TRBV11-3	NA	TRBJ1-1	NA	TGTGCCAGCAGCTCAACGACGGACAGTGAAGCTTTCTTT	CASSSTTDSEAFF
TRBV5-4	NA	TRBJ2-5	TRBD2	TGTGCCAGCAGCCCTGGGACTAGCGGGGGGGCCGGGGAGACCCAGTACTTC	CASSPGTSGGAGETQYF
TRBV6-5	NA	TRBJ2-4	NA	TGTGCCAGCAGTTTCAACCTTGTTCGGGTGGATAACATTCAGTACTTC	CASSFNLVRVDNIQYF
TRBV2	NA	TRBJ2-3	TRBD2	TGTGCCAGCAGGCTGACTAGCGGAGGGAGAGATACGCAGTATTTT	CASRLTSGGRDTQYF
TRBV6-5	NA	TRBJ1-4	NA	TGTGCCAGCAGTTCCCGGGGAATTAATGAAAAACTGTTTTTT	CASSSRGINEKLFF
TRBV6-4	few	TRBJ2-3	NA	TGTGCCAGCAGTGATTTGGCGGGGAGCACAGATACGCAGTATTTT	CASSDLAGSTDTQYF
TRBV24-1	NA	TRBJ2-7	TRBD1	TGTGCCACCAGTCCATCCGGGACAGGGGATCGCACCTACGAGCAGTACTTC	CATSPSGTGDRTYEQYF
TRBV10-3	medium-sized	TRBJ1-2	TRBD1	TGTGCCATCAGTGTTAAGGGGGCGTTGAATGGCTACACCTTC	CAISVKGALNGYTF
TRBV5-5	NA	TRBJ1-1	NA	TGTGCCAGCAGCTCGCCGGGACTGCAAGAGGCTTTCTTT	CASSSPGLQEAFF
TRBV2	NA	TRBJ1-1	TRBD1	TGTGCCAGCAGTGAGGTACAGGGGACAACTGAAGCTTTCTTT	CASSEVQGTTEAFF
TRBV24-1	NA	TRBJ1-5	NA	TGTGCCACCAGTGGTGACAGGAACGATCAGCCCCAGCATTTT	CATSGDRNDQPQHF
TRBV9	NA	TRBJ1-2	NA	TGTGCCAGCAGCCCCCGGGGGGCTTCCTATGGCTACACCTTC	CASSPRGASYGYTF
TRBV3-1/TRBV3-2	few	TRBJ2-7	TRBD2	TGTGCCAGCAGCCAAGATTGGGGGGGGGCCTACGAGCAGTACTTC	CASSQDWGGAYEQYF
TRBV28	NA	TRBJ2-5	TRBD2	TGTGCCAGCACTTGGGGGGGGTCCCAAGAGACCCAGTACTTC	CASTWGGSQETQYF
TRBV5-1	NA	TRBJ2-3	TRBD1	TGCGCCAGCAGATGGGACAGGGGGCTTGATACGCAGTATTTT	CASRWDRGLDTQYF
TRBV30	NA	TRBJ1-1	TRBD1	TGTGCCTGGAGTGTACGCGGGACAGGGGCCACTGAAGCTTTCTTT	CAWSVRGTGATEAFF
TRBV19	NA	TRBJ1-1	NA	TGTGCCAGTAGTATATACCCCCAGGGTAACACTGAAGCTTTCTTT	CASSIYPQGNTEAFF
TRBV5-1	NA	TRBJ1-2	TRBD1	TGCGCCAGCAGCCAACTCCAGGGGGCTAGCTATGGCTACACCTTC	CASSQLQGASYGYTF
TRBV11-2	NA	TRBJ1-2	TRBD1	TGTGCCAGCAGCTTCGGGACAGGTACTACGAACTATGGCTACACCTTC	CASSFGTGTTNYGYTF
TRBV6-1	NA	TRBJ1-2	NA	TGTGCCAGCAGTGAGTCCTTGGGTTACAGGGTGGACTATGGCTACACCTTC	CASSESLGYRVDYGYTF
TRBV5-1	NA	TRBJ2-3	NA	TGCGCCAGCCACCCATATCTAGACAAGGGCAGGGCAGATACGCAGTATTTT	CASHPYLDKGRADTQYF
TRBV5-1	NA	TRBJ1-4	NA	TGCGCCAGCAGCTTGGGAATAGGGGCGGATGAAAAACTGTTTTTT	CASSLGIGADEKLFF
TRBV5-1	NA	TRBJ2-1	NA	TGCGCCAGCAGCGCCCCACAGGGTTCGGACAATGAGCAGTTCTTC	CASSAPQGSDNEQFF
TRBV29-1	NA	TRBJ1-5	NA	TGCAGCGTAGCAGGGGCGGGCAATCAGCCCCAGCATTTT	CSVAGAGNQPQHF
TRBV6-1	NA	TRBJ1-2	NA	TGTGCCAGCAGTGAATGCAGGGCTTGCGGCTACACCTTC	CASSECRACGYTF
TRBV19	NA	TRBJ2-2	TRBD1	TGTGCCAGTAGCCTTGGACAGGGGATCGGGGGCGGGGAGCTGTTTTTT	CASSLGQGIGGGELFF
TRBV30	NA	TRBJ1-4	NA	TGTGCCCTTACTGGGGGGACTAATGAAAAACTGTTTTTT	CALTGGTNEKLFF
TRBV4-1	once	TRBJ1-3	NA	TGCGCCAGCAGCCAACCAACAGGGTGGTCTGGAAACACCATATATTTT	CASSQPTGWSGNTIYF
TRBV9	NA	TRBJ1-2	NA	TGTGCCAGCAGCCCGCGCGGGGGCGACCGGTATGGCTACACCTTC	CASSPRGGDRYGYTF
TRBV5-1	NA	TRBJ2-7	TRBD1	TGCGCCAGCAGACTGAGCAGGGGGCGGGACGAGCAGTACTTC	CASRLSRGRDEQYF
TRBV5-8	NA	TRBJ2-2	NA	TGTGCCAGCAGGGGGGGGCCAGCGATCTACACCGGGGAGCTGTTTTTT	CASRGGPAIYTGELFF
TRBV29-1	NA	TRBJ1-4	TRBD1	TGCAGCGTTGACCAGGGGGCAACTAATGAAAAACTGTTTTTT	CSVDQGATNEKLFF
TRBV5-5	NA	TRBJ2-5	NA	TGTGCCAGCAGCGTGTTGAGCGGAGAGACCCAGTACTTC	CASSVLSGETQYF
TRBV29-1	NA	TRBJ1-2	NA	TGCAGCGTTGGGAGTATATCTGGTGGCTACACCTTC	CSVGSISGGYTF
TRBV5-1	NA	TRBJ1-1	NA	TGCGCCAGCAGAAACGGAGACTTGAACACTGAAGCTTTCTTT	CASRNGDLNTEAFF
TRBV5-1	NA	TRBJ1-2	TRBD1	TGCGCCAGCAGCACCGCCTCGACAGGGAACTATGGCTACACCTTC	CASSTASTGNYGYTF
TRBV9	NA	TRBJ1-2	NA	TGTGCCAGCAGCCGGGGAGGGGAGAGTGGCTACACCTTC	CASSRGGESGYTF
TRBV27	NA	TRBJ2-1	NA	TGTGCCAGCAGAGGGGGATGGTATGCCTACAATGAGCAGTTCTTC	CASRGGWYAYNEQFF
TRBV4-2	once	TRBJ1-3	NA	TGTGCCAGCAGCCAATCCAAGGGGGTTCGTGGAAACACCATATATTTT	CASSQSKGVRGNTIYF
TRBV6-6	NA	TRBJ2-1	TRBD2	TGTGCCAGCAGTTTTAGCGGGCCGAGGGATGAGCAGTTCTTC	CASSFSGPRDEQFF
TRBV19	NA	TRBJ1-4	TRBD1	TGTGCCAGTAGTCCGACGACAGGGCTCGGGGGTGAAAAACTGTTTTTT	CASSPTTGLGGEKLFF
TRBV5-1	NA	TRBJ2-2	TRBD2	TGCGCCAGCAGCTTGGCCCCGGGGGGGCCGGTCGGGGAGCTGTTTTTT	CASSLAPGGPVGELFF